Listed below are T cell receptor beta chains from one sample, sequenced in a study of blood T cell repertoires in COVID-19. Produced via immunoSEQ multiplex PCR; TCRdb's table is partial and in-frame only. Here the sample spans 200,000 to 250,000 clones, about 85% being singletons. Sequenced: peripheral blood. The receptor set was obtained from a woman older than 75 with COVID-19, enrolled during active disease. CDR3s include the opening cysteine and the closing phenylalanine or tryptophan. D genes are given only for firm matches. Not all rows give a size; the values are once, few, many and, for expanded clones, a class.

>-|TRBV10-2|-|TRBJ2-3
TGCGCCAGCAGTCTGTCAGGTCCCTCAGATACGCAGTATTTT
CASSLSGPSDTQYF
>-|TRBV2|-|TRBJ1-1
TGTGCCAGCAGTGGACATGCTGAAGCTTTCTTT
CASSGHAEAFF
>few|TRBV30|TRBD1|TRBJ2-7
TGTGCCTGGAAACAGGGGCCCGAGCAGTACTTC
CAWKQGPEQYF
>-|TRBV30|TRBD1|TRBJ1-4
TGTGCCTGGGGAGGACAGGGGCTCTCAATAACTAATGAAAAACTGTTTTTT
CAWGGQGLSITNEKLFF
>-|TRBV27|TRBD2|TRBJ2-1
TGTGCCAGCAGTTTTTTGGCCGGGACTAGCGGGGGGAATGAGCAGTTCTTC
CASSFLAGTSGGNEQFF
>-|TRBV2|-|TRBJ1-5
TGTGCCAGCAGTGAAGGAGCTTATAGCAATCAGCCCCAGCATTTT
CASSEGAYSNQPQHF
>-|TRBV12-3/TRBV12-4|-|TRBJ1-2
TGTGCCAGCAGTTTAGGCAGGGTCTATGGCTACACCTTC
CASSLGRVYGYTF
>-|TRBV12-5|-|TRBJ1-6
TGTGCTAGTTCGGGAGACTCCTATAATTCACCCCTCCACTTT
CASSGDSYNSPLHF
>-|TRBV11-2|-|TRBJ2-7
TGTGCCAGCAGCACAACAGGACAGCTCTACGAGCAGTACTTC
CASSTTGQLYEQYF
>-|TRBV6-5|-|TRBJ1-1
TGTGCCAGCAGTAACACCATGAACACTGAAGCTTTCTTT
CASSNTMNTEAFF
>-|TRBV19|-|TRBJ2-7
TGTGCCAGTAGTAGACCGGGACTTCCCTACGAGCAGTACTTC
CASSRPGLPYEQYF
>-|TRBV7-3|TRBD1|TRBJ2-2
TGTGCCAGCAGCGCCATACAGGGGGCCGGGGAGCTGTTTTTT
CASSAIQGAGELFF
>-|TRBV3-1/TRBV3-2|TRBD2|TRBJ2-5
TGTGCCAGCAGCCAACGGGGGGGCCAAGAGACCCAGTACTTC
CASSQRGGQETQYF
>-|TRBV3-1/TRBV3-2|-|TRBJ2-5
TGTGCCAGCAGCCTCACCTACCCCCAAGAGACCCAGTACTTC
CASSLTYPQETQYF
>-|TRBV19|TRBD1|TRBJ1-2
TGTGCCAGTAGTACCCCAGGGGGCGCCTATGGCTACACCTTC
CASSTPGGAYGYTF
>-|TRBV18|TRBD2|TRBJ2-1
TGTGCCAGCTCACCCTCTAGCGGGGGGCCAGGTGAGCAGTTCTTC
CASSPSSGGPGEQFF
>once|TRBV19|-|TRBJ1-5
TGTGCCAGTAGTATCCCAGGGTTCGGGTTTAATCAGCCCCAGCATTTT
CASSIPGFGFNQPQHF
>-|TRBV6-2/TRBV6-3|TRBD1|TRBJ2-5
TGTGCCAGCAGTTGGACAGGGACAGAGACCCAGTACTTC
CASSWTGTETQYF
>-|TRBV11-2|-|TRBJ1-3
TGTGCCAGCAGCTCTCCGGGTATCTCTGGAAACACCATATATTTT
CASSSPGISGNTIYF
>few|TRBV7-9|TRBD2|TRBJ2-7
TGTGCCAGCAGCCCCCTAGGGAGCGGGGGGAACTACGAGCAGTACTTC
CASSPLGSGGNYEQYF
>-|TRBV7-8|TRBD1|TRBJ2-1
TGTGCCAGCAGCACAAGGACAGGGCGCAACAATGAGCAGTTCTTC
CASSTRTGRNNEQFF
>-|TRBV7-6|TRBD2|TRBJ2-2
TGTGCCAGCAGCCTAACAATGGTCCAGCGGGGGGGATCCACCGGGGAGCTGTTTTTT
CASSLTMVQRGGSTGELFF
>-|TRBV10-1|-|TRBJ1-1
TGCGCCAGCAGTGAACAGCAGAACACTGAAGCTTTCTTT
CASSEQQNTEAFF
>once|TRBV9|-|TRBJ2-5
TGTGCCAGCAGCGTAGGGACAGTCCAAGAGACCCAGTACTTC
CASSVGTVQETQYF
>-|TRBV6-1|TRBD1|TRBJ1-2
TGTGCCAGCAGTGAAGAGGGACAGGGGTCCTATGGCTACACCTTC
CASSEEGQGSYGYTF
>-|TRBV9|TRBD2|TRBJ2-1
TGTGCCAGCAGCCGCGGGAGTGCGGGGTATTACTACAATGAGCAGTTCTTC
CASSRGSAGYYYNEQFF
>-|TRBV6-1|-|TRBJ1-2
TGTGCCAGCAGTGAAGTCTCCCTGGGGGGGGTGGCGGTCTATGGCTACACCTTC
CASSEVSLGGVAVYGYTF